The rows below give T cell receptor beta chains drawn from one sample of a study of control samples from healthy donors and cancer patients. Generated by immunoSEQ multiplex PCR, the TCRdb table keeps only in-frame clones and is missing some. The sample includes roughly 150,000 clones, about 86% seen only once; the top ten take under 2%. Sequenced material: blood. The receptors shown here come from a man aged 18 to 35 in good health. The CDR3 runs from the conserved cysteine through the conserved F or W. D genes are given only for firm matches. Rows may omit the clone size; those that give it use once, few, many or a size class.

j_call | v_call | clone_size | d_call | cdr3_nt | cdr3_aa
TRBJ2-7 | TRBV2 | - | - | TGTGCCAGCGGAGAGTCCTCAGGGGTAGGCGAGCAGTACTTC | CASGESSGVGEQYF
TRBJ2-7 | TRBV12-3/TRBV12-4 | - | - | TGTGCCAGCAGTTTCCAGATTTACGAGCAGTACTTC | CASSFQIYEQYF
TRBJ2-3 | TRBV9 | once | - | TGTGCCAGCAGCGAGGGCTATAAGGGGGATACGCAGTATTTT | CASSEGYKGDTQYF
TRBJ2-7 | TRBV6-2/TRBV6-3 | - | - | TGTGCCAGCAGTTACTCGATCTACGAGCAGTACTTC | CASSYSIYEQYF
TRBJ1-1 | TRBV27 | - | TRBD1 | TGTGCCAGCAGTTTCACAGGGGGACGAACTGAAGCTTTCTTT | CASSFTGGRTEAFF
TRBJ2-7 | TRBV28 | - | - | TGTGCCAGCAGTTCCGTCGGTGATAAGGATACCTACGAGCAGTACTTC | CASSSVGDKDTYEQYF
TRBJ2-6 | TRBV27 | - | - | TGTGCCAGCAGTTCTCCAAATCGTGGGGCCAACGTCCTGACTTTC | CASSSPNRGANVLTF
TRBJ2-3 | TRBV5-5 | - | - | TGTGCCAGCAGCTTGCTCCTAGCCACAGATACGCAGTATTTT | CASSLLLATDTQYF
TRBJ2-2 | TRBV19 | once | - | TGTGCCAGTAGTATGGCCAACAGGGCCGGGGAGCTGTTTTTT | CASSMANRAGELFF
TRBJ2-5 | TRBV19 | once | - | TGTGCCAGTAGTTCAGGTTCAGGTCAAGAGACCCAGTACTTC | CASSSGSGQETQYF
TRBJ1-6 | TRBV25-1 | - | TRBD1 | TGTGCCAGCAGTAATGCAGGGGGCGCAAATTCACCCCTCCACTTT | CASSNAGGANSPLHF
TRBJ1-4 | TRBV23-1 | - | TRBD1 | TGCGCCAGCAGTCAGGGTCGCAGGGGGCGATGCGGAAAACTGTTTTTT | CASSQGRRGRCGKLFF
TRBJ1-5 | TRBV18 | - | - | TGTGCCAGCTCACCCAAGGGGTTGGCGGGTAACGATCAGCCCCAGCATTTT | CASSPKGLAGNDQPQHF
TRBJ2-7 | TRBV6-2/TRBV6-3 | - | TRBD1 | TGTGCCAGCAGTCCCAAGACAGGGGGCCTTTCCTACGAGCAGTACTTC | CASSPKTGGLSYEQYF